These T cell receptor beta chains were read from a single sample in a study of T cell repertoires in cytomegalovirus infection. TCRdb itself ran the reads through MiXCR, one entry per CDR3 protein. Among about 680,000 distinct CDR3 sequences listed, roughly 26% were seen once. Sequencing used CD8+ T cells from PBMCs. These receptors all come from a human donor in good health (CMV status not recorded). Some clones in this sample may be carry-over from other donors' samples. Both conserved end residues are part of each CDR3. The D gene is left open where the match is weak. Clone sizes are given selectively: once, few, many, or a class where the clone is expanded.

CDR3 protein,CDR3 DNA,D gene,clone size,J gene,V gene
CASSYRTGLQETQYF,TGTGCCAGCAGTTACCGGACAGGCCTCCAAGAGACCCAGTACTTC,TRBD1,-,TRBJ2-5,TRBV6-6
CASTRQGRDEQFF,TGTGCCAGCACGCGACAGGGTAGGGATGAGCAGTTCTTC,TRBD1,-,TRBJ2-1,TRBV6-1
CANTLGTNYDYTF,TGTGCCAACACCCTTGGAACTAACTATGACTACACCTTC,-,-,TRBJ1-2,TRBV7-4
CASSQGGWGALALHF,TGTGCCAGCAGCCAAGGAGGATGGGGGGCTTTGGCCCTCCACTTT,-,few,TRBJ1-6,TRBV14
CASSSDPTKTQYF,TGTGCCAGTAGCAGTGACCCTACGAAGACCCAGTACTTC,-,few,TRBJ2-5,TRBV19
CSAGLLLAGDQETQYF,TGCAGTGCCGGCCTCCTACTAGCGGGGGACCAAGAGACCCAGTACTTC,TRBD2,-,TRBJ2-5,TRBV20-1
CASSPSQYHTEAFF,TGTGCCAGCAGTCCGTCGCAATATCACACTGAAGCTTTCTTT,-,-,TRBJ1-1,TRBV25-1
CSVHRVNTGELFF,TGCAGCGTCCACAGGGTTAACACCGGGGAGCTGTTTTTT,-,few,TRBJ2-2,TRBV29-1
CASSGGGSNTGELFF,TGTGCCAGCAGTGGGGGGGGCTCGAACACCGGGGAGCTGTTTTTT,-,few,TRBJ2-2,TRBV2
CASGLDRGGSGANVLTF,TGTGCTAGTGGTTTGGACAGGGGAGGCTCTGGGGCCAACGTCCTGACTTTC,-,-,TRBJ2-6,TRBV12-5
CASTWAGNTEAFF,TGTGCCAGCACTTGGGCCGGAAACACTGAAGCTTTCTTT,-,-,TRBJ1-1,TRBV6-6
CASSEMVSEAFF,TGTGCCAGCAGTGAAATGGTTTCTGAAGCTTTCTTT,-,-,TRBJ1-1,TRBV6-1
CASRASGGRTDTQYF,TGTGCCAGCAGGGCTAGCGGGGGCCGCACAGATACGCAGTATTTT,TRBD2,-,TRBJ2-3,TRBV12-3/TRBV12-4
CASSQDHSGEQFF,TGTGCCAGCAGCCAAGATCACAGCGGTGAGCAGTTCTTC,-,-,TRBJ2-1,TRBV14
CASSAAGVGGSAFF,TGTGCCAGTAGTGCCGCAGGGGTTGGAGGGTCAGCTTTCTTT,-,few,TRBJ1-1,TRBV19
CSVHRGFEQYF,TGCAGCGTTCACAGGGGTTTCGAGCAGTACTTC,TRBD1,-,TRBJ2-7,TRBV29-1
CSARDLGPRGEAFF,TGCAGTGCTAGAGATCTAGGTCCCAGGGGTGAAGCTTTCTTT,-,-,TRBJ1-1,TRBV20-1
CASSPGAGGLSSYNEQFF,TGTGCCAGCAGCCCAGGCGCGGGGGGGCTTAGCTCCTACAATGAGCAGTTCTTC,TRBD2,many,TRBJ2-1,TRBV7-8
CASSHLGGGQGDTQYF,TGTGCCAGCAGCCACCTTGGCGGGGGGCAGGGAGATACGCAGTATTTT,TRBD2,few,TRBJ2-3,TRBV7-8
CASSQDRTGDEQFF,TGTGCCAGCAGCCAAGATCGGACAGGGGATGAGCAGTTCTTC,TRBD1,few,TRBJ2-1,TRBV14
CASSIRLNEQFF,TGTGCCAGTAGTATCCGGTTGAATGAGCAGTTCTTC,-,-,TRBJ2-1,TRBV19
CASSPHTGWDGYTF,TGTGCCAGCAGCCCCCACACAGGGTGGGATGGCTACACCTTC,-,many,TRBJ1-2,TRBV7-8
CASSLLGWGTGGTDTQYF,TGTGCCAGCAGCCTTCTCGGTTGGGGGACAGGGGGCACAGATACGCAGTATTTT,TRBD1,-,TRBJ2-3,TRBV7-6
CASSQVAGGSTDTQYF,TGCGCCAGCAGCCAGGTAGCGGGGGGTAGCACAGATACGCAGTATTTT,TRBD2,few,TRBJ2-3,TRBV4-3
CASSAQLVSGNTIYF,TGTGCCAGCAGTGCCCAGTTAGTCTCTGGAAACACCATATATTTT,-,-,TRBJ1-3,TRBV2
CSVARDRTAFF,TGCAGCGTTGCCCGGGACAGGACAGCTTTCTTT,TRBD1,-,TRBJ1-1,TRBV29-1
CASSQLTGFNPYEQYF,TGTGCCAGCAGCCAGTTGACGGGGTTTAACCCCTACGAGCAGTACTTC,-,-,TRBJ2-7,TRBV14
CASSLPGTIEAFF,TGTGCCAGCAGCTTACCAGGGACTATTGAAGCTTTCTTT,-,few,TRBJ1-1,TRBV7-9
CASSYFAGTDYGYTF,TGTGCCAGCAGTTACTTCGCCGGGACAGACTATGGCTACACCTTC,TRBD1,few,TRBJ1-2,TRBV6-5
CASSWASVGDNEQFF,TGTGCCAGCAGCTGGGCTAGTGTGGGAGACAATGAGCAGTTCTTC,-,many,TRBJ2-1,TRBV7-3
CASSSWDTEAFF,TGTGCCAGCAGTTCGTGGGACACTGAAGCTTTCTTT,-,many,TRBJ1-1,TRBV6-2/TRBV6-3
CASSYAGVAVADEQFF,TGTGCCAGCAGTTACGCGGGGGTAGCAGTGGCGGATGAGCAGTTCTTC,TRBD2,-,TRBJ2-1,TRBV6-5
CSARRTGDTTGELFF,TGCAGTGCTAGACGGACAGGGGATACCACCGGGGAGCTGTTTTTT,TRBD1,-,TRBJ2-2,TRBV20-1